One sample yielded the 4 T cell receptor beta chains listed below, sequenced in a study of cytomegalovirus exposure and HLA in healthy donors. Primers: 60 Vbeta forward and 13 Jbeta reverse. Libraries were prepared by immunoSEQ multiplex PCR; TCRdb keeps only in-frame clonotypes and omits some of them. This repertoire comprises 25,000 to 30,000 clones; its ten largest clones make up 0.71%. What was sequenced was PBMCs. All receptors come from a man aged 25-45 years in good health and CMV-seronegative.

The V gene is TRBV28, the J gene TRBJ2-7; the D gene is possibly TRBD2 (6 bases). The CDR3 totals 14 residues. Germline-derived CDR1 and CDR2 are MDHEN and SYDVKM. V was clipped by 6 bases and J by 4 bases, with 16 bases between them. CDR3 nucleotides: TGTGCCAGCAGCCCCGCGGGGCCGAGGTACGAGCAGTACTTC. Protein: CASSPAGPRYEQYF.

The chain uses TRBV18 and TRBJ2-7, with a tentative D call TRBD2 (6 bases). Trimming shortened V by 3 bases and J by 5 bases, and 8 bases separated the two germline ends. The CDR3 has 12 residues. Germline values: CDR1 KGHSH, CDR2 LQKENI. The CDR3 region is CASSPQRDEQYF. CDR3 coding DNA: TGTGCCAGCTCACCCCAGCGGGACGAGCAGTACTTC.

This clone is identified as medium-sized from frequency. This chain joins TRBV6-4 and TRBJ2-3; 8 nucleotides match TRBD2. Germline CDR1 is MRHNA and CDR2 is SNTAGT. This CDR3 has 16 amino acids. After removal of 0 bases from V and 2 bases from J, the junction contained 4 bases not matched to a gene. The CDR3 loop reads CASSDSGGGSTDTQYF. CDR3 DNA sequence: TGTGCCAGCAGTGACTCAGGCGGGGGGTCCACAGATACGCAGTATTTT.

Written as DNA, the CDR3 is TGTGCCAGCAGCTTCGGTAGCAGACCCTACGAGCAGTACTTC. Amino acids: CASSFGSRPYEQYF. The rearrangement joins TRBV5-4 to TRBJ2-7; D unresolved. CDR1 and CDR2 (germline): SGHNT, YYREEE (reference sequence). The CDR3 is made up of 14 amino acids. Trimming cost V 2 bases and J 2 bases, with 11 bases left between them.